This is a list of T cell receptor beta chains from one sample in a study of blood T cell repertoires in COVID-19. Clones were sequenced by immunoSEQ multiplex PCR, and TCRdb holds only the in-frame ones, with some missing. Among 25,000 to 30,000 clones listed, roughly 90% were seen once. Sequenced: peripheral blood. These receptors were taken from a human donor in a cohort sampled during active COVID-19. Both conserved end residues are trimmed from each CDR3. Fields, in order: CDR3 protein, D gene, J gene, V gene, clone size. The D gene is left open where the match is weak. Size tells how often a clone was seen (once, few, many) or the class of an expanded clone, and some rows leave it out.

ASSRDREETQY	TRBD1	TRBJ2-5	TRBV6-5	.
AGSKGLAGEQETQY	TRBD2	TRBJ2-5	TRBV11-3	.
ASSLIGGGAAETQY	TRBD2	TRBJ2-5	TRBV7-3	.
ASSDQGTDTQY	.	TRBJ2-3	TRBV5-1	.
ASSSTGIGANVLT	TRBD1	TRBJ2-6	TRBV11-2	.
ASSLTGGLHEQY	TRBD1	TRBJ2-7	TRBV5-4	.
ASSLGGALAGELF	.	TRBJ2-2	TRBV7-3	.
ASSPGTSGWGSYNEQF	TRBD2	TRBJ2-1	TRBV5-4	.
ASSPRPGGLEQF	.	TRBJ2-1	TRBV7-3	few
AISDVDRPYEQY	.	TRBJ2-7	TRBV10-3	.
ATSDRTGGQETQY	TRBD1	TRBJ2-5	TRBV24-1	.
ASSQAGGDTQY	.	TRBJ2-3	TRBV12-3/TRBV12-4	.
ATRKTPGMNTEAF	.	TRBJ1-1	TRBV2	.
ASSYSSGGGTDTQY	TRBD2	TRBJ2-3	TRBV6-6	.
ASSLAGEDEQY	.	TRBJ2-7	TRBV5-4	.
ASSQDKGTNYEQY	.	TRBJ2-7	TRBV4-1	.
ASWRLTDGYKNIQY	.	TRBJ2-4	TRBV3-1/TRBV3-2	.
ASSPGTGDIYGYT	TRBD1	TRBJ1-2	TRBV5-4	.
ASSYLFSADTQY	.	TRBJ2-3	TRBV6-2/TRBV6-3	.
ASSFRFTGGNSPLH	.	TRBJ1-6	TRBV28	once
ASSSGDGYRTDTQY	.	TRBJ2-3	TRBV28	.
AWGLAGVGETQY	TRBD2	TRBJ2-5	TRBV30	.
ASSVGQSLSGNTIY	.	TRBJ1-3	TRBV7-2	.
ASSPQGYEQF	.	TRBJ2-1	TRBV28	.
ASSFRNSPLH	.	TRBJ1-6	TRBV27	.
AWSPHPLPEAF	.	TRBJ1-1	TRBV30	.
ASNGQGAFEETQY	TRBD1	TRBJ2-5	TRBV2	.
ASSLRTGGGDTQY	TRBD1	TRBJ2-3	TRBV5-8	.
ASTDFTTTSEQY	.	TRBJ2-7	TRBV11-2	.
ASSVEISRVNEKLF	.	TRBJ1-4	TRBV9	.
ASSLKGTDTQY	.	TRBJ2-3	TRBV7-3	once
ASRNRGQGTLNTEAF	TRBD1	TRBJ1-1	TRBV12-5	.
ASSYSQGAGELF	TRBD1	TRBJ2-2	TRBV6-5	once
VSSVAPSTDRG	TRBD1	TRBJ1-1	TRBV2	.
ASSQMRSQETQY	.	TRBJ2-5	TRBV14	.
ASRTSGGHNEQF	TRBD2	TRBJ2-1	TRBV25-1	.
ASSLGRGGDTDTQY	TRBD2	TRBJ2-3	TRBV11-3	once
ASSFSRTGGYEQY	TRBD1	TRBJ2-7	TRBV7-9	.
ASSQENRDKQY	.	TRBJ2-7	TRBV4-1	.
ASSLAGGGDSYEQY	TRBD2	TRBJ2-7	TRBV7-2	.
ASSYIPGEQY	.	TRBJ2-7	TRBV6-2/TRBV6-3	.
ASSAAWTSGEYTDTQY	TRBD2	TRBJ2-3	TRBV6-1	.